This entry lists 28 T cell receptor beta chains sequenced from one sample in a study of blood T cell repertoires in COVID-19. Sequenced by immunoSEQ multiplex PCR; TCRdb stores in-frame clones only, minus some. The table records under 300,000 clones, roughly 84% of them present only once. Sample: peripheral blood. These TCRs come from a woman aged 40 to 50 with active or convalescent COVID-19.

This chain joins TRBV5-4 and TRBJ2-2, with D possibly being TRBD1 (5 bases). V lost 4 bases, J lost 3 bases, and 13 bases lay in between. The CDR3 runs to 15 residues. Germline CDR1 SGHNT, CDR2 YYREEE (reference sequence). DNA for the CDR3: TGTGCCAGCAGCCCGACAGCTCCCCACACCGGGGAGCTGTTTTTT. Translating gives CASSPTAPHTGELFF.

This chain joins TRBV15 and TRBJ2-1; 8 bases are a match to TRBD2. Germline CDR1 LNHNV, CDR2 YYDKDF (reference sequence). The CDR3 runs 17 residues. V shed 2 bases, J shed 7 bases, and the junction held 13 bases outside the gene matches. CDR3 coding DNA: TGTGCCACCAGCAGATCCGCTGGGCGGCTAGCGGGTAATGAGCAGTTCTTC. Translated, it gives CATSRSAGRLAGNEQFF. The full variable domain, completed using reference TRBV15 and TRBJ2-1, is DAMVIQNPRYQVTQFGKPVTLSCSQTLNHNVMYWYQQKSSQAPKLLFHYYDKDFNNEADTPDNFQSRRPNTSFCFLDIRSPGLGDTAMYLCATSRSAGRLAGNEQFFGPGTRLTVL.

V usage is TRBV11-2 and J usage is TRBJ2-5; the D gene is possibly TRBD2 (7 bases). CDR3 length: 14 residues. Per germline, CDR1 SGHAT and CDR2 FQNNGV. V lost 3 bases, J lost 5 bases, and 13 bases lay in between. CDR3 region: CASSFGGRKETQYF. Here the CDR3 DNA reads TGTGCCAGCAGCTTCGGGGGGCGCAAGGAGACCCAGTACTTC.

The gene calls are TRBV2 and TRBJ1-4, with D possibly being TRBD1 (6 bases). This CDR3 has 15 amino acids. Germline V gene sequence: CDR1 SNHLY, CDR2 FYNNEI. Trimming shortened V by 7 bases and J by 0 bases, and 12 bases separated the two germline ends. Written as DNA, the CDR3 is TGTGCCAGCACCCGAAGACAGGCAACTAATGAAAAACTGTTTTTT. It encodes CASTRRQATNEKLFF. Filled out from reference TRBV2 and TRBJ1-4, the complete variable domain reads EPEVTQTPSHQVTQMGQEVILRCVPISNHLYFYWYRQILGQKVEFLVSFYNNEISEKSEIFDDQFSVERPDGSNFTLKIRSTKLEDSAMYFCASTRRQATNEKLFFGSGTQLSVL.

The V and J genes are TRBV9 and TRBJ1-6, with 7 bases that match TRBD1. The CDR3 loop spans 16 amino acids. V lost 5 bases, J lost 0 bases, and 5 bases stayed unmatched. CDR1 SGDLS and CDR2 YYNGEE come from the germline V gene. Here the CDR3 reads CASRAGGSSYNSPLHF. The CDR3 DNA sequence: TGTGCCAGCAGGGCAGGGGGAAGCTCCTATAATTCACCCCTCCACTTT.

V gene TRBV18 combines with J gene TRBJ1-4, with 9 bases matching TRBD1. Trimming at V came to 3 bases and at J to 7 bases, leaving 9 bases not matched to a gene. The germline V gene encodes CDR1 KGHSH and CDR2 LQKENI. The CDR3 totals 16 residues. The CDR3 loop reads CASSPLGQGAGEKLFF. The CDR3 region has the DNA TGTGCCAGCTCACCGCTGGGACAGGGTGCGGGTGAAAAACTGTTTTTT.

This rearrangement joins TRBV5-1 to TRBJ2-1; 11 bases are a match to TRBD2. V was pared by 4 bases and J by 5 bases, with 11 bases of the junction left unmatched. The CDR3 is 17 residues long. Germline CDR1 reads SGHRS; CDR2 reads YFSETQ. The CDR3 protein is CASSRTFSGGADNEQFF. CDR3 coding DNA: TGCGCCAGCAGCCGGACCTTTAGCGGGGGGGCCGACAATGAGCAGTTCTTC.

The chain combines TRBV2 with TRBJ1-2; the D is unclear. CDR1 and CDR2 from the germline V gene are SNHLY and FYNNEI. The CDR3 spans 13 residues. V was cut by 11 bases and J by 3 bases, with 16 bases left in between. The CDR3 nucleotides read TGTGCCTCCGGAGGCCGGAGGGACTATGGCTACACCTTC. As protein: CASGGRRDYGYTF.

The CDR3 region is CASSLGDRRPDTQYF. The CDR3 region has the DNA TGTGCCAGCAGCTTAGGGGACAGAAGACCAGATACGCAGTATTTT. V and J are TRBV7-8 and TRBJ2-3; TRBD1 agrees at 7 bases. The germline V gene has CDR1 SGHVS and CDR2 FQNEAQ. Trimming cost V 1 base and J 4 bases; bases outside gene matches: 5. The CDR3 is made up of 15 amino acids.

V and J are TRBV10-1 and TRBJ1-1, with TRBD1 matching over 7 bases. Trimming cost V 7 bases and J 5 bases; bases outside gene matches: 7. This CDR3 region has 13 residues. Germline CDR1 and CDR2: WNHNN and SYGVQD (reference sequence). This chain's CDR3 is CASNDRERTEAFF. Here the CDR3 DNA reads TGCGCCAGCAACGACAGGGAGAGGACTGAAGCTTTCTTT.

The chain joins TRBV6-5 to TRBJ1-2; 8 nucleotides match TRBD1. The CDR3 runs 15 residues. V shed 10 bases, J shed 6 bases, and the junction held 16 bases outside the gene matches. In germline, CDR1 is MNHEY, CDR2 SVGAGI. The DNA of the CDR3 is TGTGCCATCCTTAAGGTGGCAGGGGGCCTTAATGGCTACACCTTC. Residues: CAILKVAGGLNGYTF.

The J gene is TRBJ1-2, the V gene TRBV5-6; D not resolved. The CDR3 consists of 15 residues. V was cut by 3 bases and J by 4 bases, with 16 bases left in between. In germline, CDR1 is SGHDT, CDR2 YYEEEE. The CDR3 is CASSSPGGISYGYTF. In DNA, the CDR3 is TGTGCCAGCAGCTCGCCGGGAGGGATTAGCTATGGCTACACCTTC.

The chain joins TRBV5-3 to TRBJ2-7, with a possible D match to TRBD2 (5 bases). TRBV5-3 is given ORF status, its function remaining uncertain. Trimming shortened V by 2 bases and J by 0 bases, and 15 bases separated the two germline ends. There are 16 residues in the CDR3. The CDR3, as DNA: TGTGCCAGAAGCTTAGGACTTTTCCTCGTCTCCTACGAGCAGTACGTC. Translation gives CARSLGLFLVSYEQYV.

The CDR3 here is CASSLRSGGNQPQHF. The CDR3 region has the DNA TGTGCCAGCAGCTTAAGGTCTGGAGGCAATCAGCCCCAGCATTTT. The chain is built from TRBV7-9 and TRBJ1-5; no definite D call. Trimming removed 2 bases at V and 2 bases at J, with 10 bases between. In germline, CDR1 is SEHNR, CDR2 FQNEAQ (reference sequence). The CDR3 contains 15 residues.

In its sample, this clone was seen once. The chain joins TRBV28 to TRBJ1-1, with TRBD1 matching over 8 bases. Unmatched junction bases numbered 13, after V lost 7 bases and J lost 0 bases. The CDR3 spans 17 residues. Germline V lookup: CDR1 MDHEN, CDR2 SYDVKM. The DNA of the CDR3 is TGTGCCAGCAAAGGATATCCCGGACAGGGCATGAACACTGAAGCTTTCTTT. It encodes CASKGYPGQGMNTEAFF.

There are a few counts of this clone. CDR3 DNA sequence: TGTGCCAGCAGAGAGGACAGTCTTTATAGCAATCAGCCCCAGCATTTT. Translated: CASREDSLYSNQPQHF. The rearrangement joins TRBV2 to TRBJ1-5, with D possibly matching TRBD1 (6 bases). The germline gives CDR1 SNHLY, CDR2 FYNNEI. V shed 6 bases and J shed 0 bases, with 15 bases lying between them. CDR3 length: 16 amino acids.

The chain couples TRBV3-1 (or the pseudogene TRBV3-2) to TRBJ2-7, with 7 bases matching TRBD2. In germline, CDR1 is LGHDT, CDR2 YNNKEL (reference sequence). This CDR3 contains 13 residues. The V gene end was trimmed by 6 bases and the J gene end by 6 bases; junction bases not matched to a gene: 8. The CDR3 spells CASRNSGVGEQYF. The CDR3 nucleotides are TGTGCCAGCAGGAACAGCGGGGTCGGCGAGCAGTACTTC.

The rearrangement uses TRBV29-1 and TRBJ2-1; D is possibly TRBD1 (6 bases). This CDR3 is 14 amino acids long. Trimming removed 5 bases from V and 4 bases from J, with 15 bases in between. The germline gives CDR1 SQVTM, CDR2 ANQGSEA. CDR3 sequence: CSVRLDRLYNEQFF. DNA of the CDR3: TGCAGCGTTCGATTAGACAGGCTATACAATGAGCAGTTCTTC.

This sequence joins TRBV28 and TRBJ1-2; 12 positions agree with TRBD1. Germline lookup yields CDR1 MDHEN and CDR2 SYDVKM. The ends lost 3 bases at V and 4 bases at J; junction bases unmatched: 3. This CDR3 contains 15 residues. CDR3 DNA: TGTGCCAGCAGTTTGGGACAGGGGGCAAGCTATGGCTACACCTTC. Its translation: CASSLGQGASYGYTF.

This chain connects TRBV10-3 to TRBJ1-1, with TRBD1 as a possible D gene (5 bases). Germline lookup yields CDR1 ENHRY and CDR2 SYGVKD. V was pared by 3 bases and J by 7 bases, with 12 bases between. There are 13 residues in the CDR3. DNA of the CDR3: TGTGCCATCAGTGATAGGGGCGGAATTGAAGCTTTCTTT. Translation gives CAISDRGGIEAFF.

V and J are TRBV4-1 and TRBJ1-3, with D hard to call. Germline V lookup: CDR1 MGHRA, CDR2 YSYEKL. The V gene lost 0 bases and the J gene lost 5 bases, with 5 bases spanning the gap. There are 13 residues in the CDR3. CDR3 amino acids: CASSQDIRNTIYF. The CDR3 DNA sequence: TGCGCCAGCAGCCAAGATATTAGAAACACCATATATTTT.

This chain joins TRBV13 and TRBJ2-1, with 7 bases fitting TRBD1. Germline CDR1 and CDR2: PRHDT and FYEKMQ (reference sequence). V was clipped by 4 bases and J by 1 base; unmatched bases: 4. CDR3 size: 15 residues. The CDR3 region has the DNA TGTGCCAGCAGCTCCGACAGGGAATCCTACAATGAGCAGTTCTTC. This sequence encodes CASSSDRESYNEQFF. Full variable domain (missing parts from reference TRBV13 and TRBJ2-1): AAGVIQSPRHLIKEKRETATLKCYPIPRHDTVYWYQQGPGQDPQFLISFYEKMQSDKGSIPDRFSAQQFSDYHSELNMSSLELGDSALYFCASSSDRESYNEQFFGPGTRLTVL.

V usage is TRBV7-9 and J usage is TRBJ1-3; a possible D gene is TRBD1 (6 bases). The CDR3 is 15 residues long. The germline V and J ends were trimmed by 2 bases and 3 bases, with 11 bases remaining between them. CDR1 and CDR2 (germline): SEHNR, FQNEAQ (reference sequence). CDR3 sequence reads: CASSLRGSGGNTIYF. DNA for the CDR3: TGTGCCAGCAGCTTAAGGGGGTCGGGTGGAAACACCATATATTTT.

CDR3 DNA sequence: TGTGCCACCAGTGCCGGGAGAGGTGGAAACACCATATATTTT. Protein: CATSAGRGGNTIYF. This chain joins TRBV24-1 and TRBJ1-3; D unresolved. The CDR3 extends over 14 amino acids. Trimming cost V 5 bases and J 3 bases, with 10 bases left between them. Germline V lookup: CDR1 KGHDR, CDR2 SFDVKD.

The chain carries TRBV5-4 and TRBJ2-6, with TRBD2 identical over 12 bases. With 4 bases clipped from V and 0 bases from J, the junction kept 5 bases outside the gene matches. CDR1 and CDR2 (germline): SGHNT, YYREEE (reference sequence). CDR3 length: 18 residues. The CDR3 bases are TGTGCCAGCAGCGACGGACTAGCGGGGATCTCTGGGGCCAACGTCCTGACTTTC. It translates to CASSDGLAGISGANVLTF.

J is TRBJ1-4 and V is TRBV2, with TRBD1 identical over 7 bases. V dropped 1 base and J dropped 8; count of bases not matched to a gene: 10. Germline V gene data show CDR1 as SNHLY and CDR2 as FYNNEI. The CDR3 sequence is 16 residues long. The CDR3 region is CASSEEWGQLGEKLFF. The CDR3 DNA follows: TGTGCCAGCAGTGAAGAGTGGGGACAGTTGGGCGAAAAACTGTTTTTT. The full variable domain, its missing parts supplied by reference TRBV2 and TRBJ1-4, is EPEVTQTPSHQVTQMGQEVILRCVPISNHLYFYWYRQILGQKVEFLVSFYNNEISEKSEIFDDQFSVERPDGSNFTLKIRSTKLEDSAMYFCASSEEWGQLGEKLFFGSGTQLSVL.

This clone was counted a few times. The gene calls are TRBV2 and TRBJ2-2; weak D call: TRBD1 (5 bases). Germline V gene lookup returns CDR1 SNHLY and CDR2 FYNNEI. The CDR3 length is 16 residues. With 2 bases removed from V and 1 base from J, the gap between germline ends came to 11 bases. CDR3 in amino acids: CASSEIGHQNTGELFF. The CDR3 DNA reads TGTGCCAGCAGTGAAATCGGACACCAGAACACCGGGGAGCTGTTTTTT.

The chain recombines TRBV10-1 with TRBJ2-7, with D maybe TRBD1 (6 bases). V was trimmed by 3 bases and J by 3 bases, leaving 12 bases between them. Germline-derived CDR1 and CDR2 are WNHNN and SYGVQD (reference sequence). The CDR3 covers 14 residues. The CDR3 bases are TGCGCCAGCAGTGATGGGGGCAGAGTCTACGAGCAGTACGTC. Protein product: CASSDGGRVYEQYV.